A selection of T cell receptor beta chains follows, all from one sample in a study of T cell responses to AZD1222 COVID-19 vaccine. Method: immunoSEQ multiplex PCR; TCRdb's copy keeps in-frame clones and lacks some. Of almost 95,000 clones listed, approximately 81% are singletons. The sequencing here drew on peripheral blood, taken 28 days after the second AZD1222 dose. The origin of the receptors is an adult who received the AZD1222 COVID-19 vaccine. Both conserved end residues are trimmed from each CDR3.

>10|TRBV10-2|TRBJ1-2
ASSAGDYGYT
>15|TRBV6-1|TRBJ1-3
ASSEDFGLRAGNTIY
>11|TRBV15|TRBJ1-2
ATSGGQGYGYT
>11|TRBV5-1|TRBJ1-2
ASSLQGVGGYT
>12|TRBV28|TRBJ1-4
ASSFGGANEKLF
>13|TRBV12-5|TRBJ2-7
ASGLGTGDRYEQY
>10|TRBV30|TRBJ2-5
AWSVSGETQY
>14|TRBV5-1|TRBJ1-6
ASSDLPTLGGSPLH
>12|TRBV9|TRBJ2-1
ASSDPSGSDEQF
>14|TRBV7-2|TRBJ2-7
ASSLGGGSLHLEQY
>17|TRBV5-6|TRBJ1-4
ASSRVHGQPGITNEKLF
>11|TRBV12-3/TRBV12-4|TRBJ1-1
ASWMQGRAEAF
>9|TRBV29-1|TRBJ1-1
SVGFMTEAF
>10|TRBV12-3/TRBV12-4|TRBJ2-7
ASSLGLAGVY
>11|TRBV19|TRBJ2-5
ASSSRGQETQY
>14|TRBV19|TRBJ1-6
ASSIDPAAYNSPLH
>12|TRBV9|TRBJ1-2
ASSASRGSYGYT
>15|TRBV9|TRBJ2-1
ASSPIGRPLASNEQF
>15|TRBV10-3|TRBJ2-6
AMGDTGGLSGANVLT
>12|TRBV28|TRBJ2-7
ASSNSGPPREQY
>13|TRBV6-4|TRBJ1-6
ASSVQGTGVSPLH
>15|TRBV4-2|TRBJ2-1
ASSPRTSGLPGDEQF
>11|TRBV13|TRBJ2-7
ASSSQQDYEQY